These 9 T cell receptor beta chains share one sample of origin, sequenced in a study of cytomegalovirus exposure and HLA in healthy donors. PCR involved 60 Vbeta and 13 Jbeta primers. Profiling relied on immunoSEQ multiplex PCR, and the TCRdb table lists in-frame clones only, not all of them. The sample carries under 60,000 clones, roughly 80% recorded once. Sequenced input: PBMCs. These receptors were collected from a woman aged 40 to 49 in good health and CMV-seropositive.

This rearrangement joins TRBV4-1 to TRBJ1-2; tentatively, D is TRBD1 (6 bases). Per the germline V gene, CDR1 is MGHRA and CDR2 is YSYEKL. The CDR3 consists of 14 residues. Trimming pared 2 bases from V and 8 bases from J, leaving 15 bases between. DNA of the CDR3: TGCGCCAGCAGCCAACCCCTCGAGGGGGACGGCTACACCTTC. Translated, it gives CASSQPLEGDGYTF.

The CDR3 sequence is CASSFRVHYGYTF. CDR3 in DNA: TGTGCCAGCAGCTTCAGGGTGCACTATGGCTACACCTTC. This chain links TRBV7-9 with TRBJ1-2, with a possible D match to TRBD1 (5 bases). CDR1 is SEHNR and CDR2 is FQNEAQ in the germline V gene (reference sequence). V lost 3 bases to trimming and J lost 3 bases, with 8 bases between them. The CDR3 is 13 amino acids.

The V call is TRBV10-3, the J call TRBJ1-1; D unresolved. From germline, CDR1 is ENHRY and CDR2 SYGVKD. CDR3 length: 14 amino acids. V was pared by 3 bases and J by 3 bases, with 11 bases between. The CDR3 loop reads CAISDRGEYTEAFF. For the CDR3, the DNA is TGTGCCATCAGTGATCGGGGAGAATACACTGAAGCTTTCTTT.

The V call is TRBV30, the J call TRBJ2-5; D gene ambiguous. Germline lookup yields CDR1 GTSNPN and CDR2 SVGIG (reference sequence). Trimming took off 5 bases at V and 4 bases at J, with 17 bases between the two ends. The CDR3 covers 14 residues. The CDR3 DNA reads as TGTGCCTGGGACCCGACACTTAACCGAGAGACCCAGTACTTC. As protein: CAWDPTLNRETQYF.

The V and J genes are TRBV4-1 and TRBJ2-7; TRBD1 matches at 8 bases. Germline CDR1 reads MGHRA; CDR2 reads YSYEKL. CDR3 length equals 16 residues. V lost 0 bases, J lost 0 bases, and 4 bases stayed unmatched. CDR3 nucleotides: TGCGCCAGCAGCCAAGATTGGACAGGGAGCTCCTACGAGCAGTACTTC. Translating it yields CASSQDWTGSSYEQYF.

The rearrangement uses TRBV7-2 and TRBJ2-3; 7 bases match TRBD2. The length of the CDR3 is 14 residues. CDR1 is SGHTA, CDR2 FQGNSA, per germline. Germline trimming cut 4 bases from V and 2 bases from J; bases unmatched to any gene: 3. The CDR3 region is CASSSGGNTDTQYF. In nucleotides, the CDR3 is TGTGCCAGCAGCTCCGGGGGGAACACAGATACGCAGTATTTT. Full variable domain (rest looked up from reference TRBV7-2 and TRBJ2-3): GAGVSQSPSNKVTEKGKDVELRCDPISGHTALYWYRQSLGQGLEFLIYFQGNSAPDKSGLPSDRFSAERTGGSVSTLTIQRTQQEDSAVYLCASSSGGNTDTQYFGPGTRLTVL.

The chain is built from TRBV6-5 and TRBJ1-2, with D unresolved. Trimming shortened V by 0 bases and J by 8 bases, and 13 bases separated the two germline ends. Germline V gene lookup returns CDR1 MNHEY and CDR2 SVGAGI. CDR3 size: 14 residues. The DNA of the CDR3 is TGTGCCAGCAGTTACTCGCCCCGGGGTGAAGGCTACACCTTC. It specifies CASSYSPRGEGYTF.

The genes are TRBV9 and TRBJ2-7; TRBD2 matches at 7 bases. Germline CDR1 and CDR2: SGDLS and YYNGEE. Losses at the gene ends were 1 base for V and 3 bases for J; bases not matched to a gene: 4. There are 14 residues in the CDR3. The CDR3 region has the DNA TGTGCCAGCAGCGTAACCAGCGGGGTCTACGAGCAGTACTTC. The encoded protein is CASSVTSGVYEQYF.

This clone was counted only a few times. V usage is TRBV11-2 and J usage is TRBJ1-6; 8 bases line up with TRBD1. V gave up 4 bases and J gave up 6 bases; unmatched junction bases: 5. The CDR3 runs 15 residues. Germline V gene sequence: CDR1 SGHAT, CDR2 FQNNGV. This CDR3 is CASSSSGQGNSPLHF. The CDR3 DNA follows: TGTGCCAGCAGCTCTAGCGGACAGGGTAATTCACCCCTCCACTTT.